The subject of this entry is one T cell receptor (beta chain). Its antigen is as yet unknown. The data belong to a study of CD8 T cells in ankylosing spondylitis. Study conclusions and caveats: There were earlier reports of some motif variants in reactive arthritis synovial fluid and blood. A TCR beta motif of eight or nine highly homologous variants seemed to mark ankylosing spondylitis blood. Researchers reportedly found disease-linked clones significantly enriched in matched ankylosing spondylitis synovial fluid. As for the disease-linked clones, they showed a CD8+ phenotype and occurred at relatively low frequencies in peripheral blood.

A quantitative 5'-RACE method, one with molecular barcodes, was used to make TCR beta libraries. Each CDR3 protein is one row after TCRdb ran MiXCR on the 5' RACE reads. This sample has about 800,000 distinct CDR3 sequences; about an eighth occur once, and the top ten carry 0.45% to 0.6%. Sequencing was carried out using blood, either unsorted or a sorted T cell fraction (not recorded which). The sequence derives from a male donor with ankylosing spondylitis.

The CDR3 region has the DNA TGTGCCAGCAGTTTAGCGTCTGGGACTGAAGCTTTCTTT. It translates to CASSLASGTEAFF. The chain employs TRBV12-3 or TRBV12-4 and TRBJ1-1; D gene uncertain. The length of the CDR3 is 13 residues. Trimming cost V 0 bases and J 5 bases, with 7 bases left between them.